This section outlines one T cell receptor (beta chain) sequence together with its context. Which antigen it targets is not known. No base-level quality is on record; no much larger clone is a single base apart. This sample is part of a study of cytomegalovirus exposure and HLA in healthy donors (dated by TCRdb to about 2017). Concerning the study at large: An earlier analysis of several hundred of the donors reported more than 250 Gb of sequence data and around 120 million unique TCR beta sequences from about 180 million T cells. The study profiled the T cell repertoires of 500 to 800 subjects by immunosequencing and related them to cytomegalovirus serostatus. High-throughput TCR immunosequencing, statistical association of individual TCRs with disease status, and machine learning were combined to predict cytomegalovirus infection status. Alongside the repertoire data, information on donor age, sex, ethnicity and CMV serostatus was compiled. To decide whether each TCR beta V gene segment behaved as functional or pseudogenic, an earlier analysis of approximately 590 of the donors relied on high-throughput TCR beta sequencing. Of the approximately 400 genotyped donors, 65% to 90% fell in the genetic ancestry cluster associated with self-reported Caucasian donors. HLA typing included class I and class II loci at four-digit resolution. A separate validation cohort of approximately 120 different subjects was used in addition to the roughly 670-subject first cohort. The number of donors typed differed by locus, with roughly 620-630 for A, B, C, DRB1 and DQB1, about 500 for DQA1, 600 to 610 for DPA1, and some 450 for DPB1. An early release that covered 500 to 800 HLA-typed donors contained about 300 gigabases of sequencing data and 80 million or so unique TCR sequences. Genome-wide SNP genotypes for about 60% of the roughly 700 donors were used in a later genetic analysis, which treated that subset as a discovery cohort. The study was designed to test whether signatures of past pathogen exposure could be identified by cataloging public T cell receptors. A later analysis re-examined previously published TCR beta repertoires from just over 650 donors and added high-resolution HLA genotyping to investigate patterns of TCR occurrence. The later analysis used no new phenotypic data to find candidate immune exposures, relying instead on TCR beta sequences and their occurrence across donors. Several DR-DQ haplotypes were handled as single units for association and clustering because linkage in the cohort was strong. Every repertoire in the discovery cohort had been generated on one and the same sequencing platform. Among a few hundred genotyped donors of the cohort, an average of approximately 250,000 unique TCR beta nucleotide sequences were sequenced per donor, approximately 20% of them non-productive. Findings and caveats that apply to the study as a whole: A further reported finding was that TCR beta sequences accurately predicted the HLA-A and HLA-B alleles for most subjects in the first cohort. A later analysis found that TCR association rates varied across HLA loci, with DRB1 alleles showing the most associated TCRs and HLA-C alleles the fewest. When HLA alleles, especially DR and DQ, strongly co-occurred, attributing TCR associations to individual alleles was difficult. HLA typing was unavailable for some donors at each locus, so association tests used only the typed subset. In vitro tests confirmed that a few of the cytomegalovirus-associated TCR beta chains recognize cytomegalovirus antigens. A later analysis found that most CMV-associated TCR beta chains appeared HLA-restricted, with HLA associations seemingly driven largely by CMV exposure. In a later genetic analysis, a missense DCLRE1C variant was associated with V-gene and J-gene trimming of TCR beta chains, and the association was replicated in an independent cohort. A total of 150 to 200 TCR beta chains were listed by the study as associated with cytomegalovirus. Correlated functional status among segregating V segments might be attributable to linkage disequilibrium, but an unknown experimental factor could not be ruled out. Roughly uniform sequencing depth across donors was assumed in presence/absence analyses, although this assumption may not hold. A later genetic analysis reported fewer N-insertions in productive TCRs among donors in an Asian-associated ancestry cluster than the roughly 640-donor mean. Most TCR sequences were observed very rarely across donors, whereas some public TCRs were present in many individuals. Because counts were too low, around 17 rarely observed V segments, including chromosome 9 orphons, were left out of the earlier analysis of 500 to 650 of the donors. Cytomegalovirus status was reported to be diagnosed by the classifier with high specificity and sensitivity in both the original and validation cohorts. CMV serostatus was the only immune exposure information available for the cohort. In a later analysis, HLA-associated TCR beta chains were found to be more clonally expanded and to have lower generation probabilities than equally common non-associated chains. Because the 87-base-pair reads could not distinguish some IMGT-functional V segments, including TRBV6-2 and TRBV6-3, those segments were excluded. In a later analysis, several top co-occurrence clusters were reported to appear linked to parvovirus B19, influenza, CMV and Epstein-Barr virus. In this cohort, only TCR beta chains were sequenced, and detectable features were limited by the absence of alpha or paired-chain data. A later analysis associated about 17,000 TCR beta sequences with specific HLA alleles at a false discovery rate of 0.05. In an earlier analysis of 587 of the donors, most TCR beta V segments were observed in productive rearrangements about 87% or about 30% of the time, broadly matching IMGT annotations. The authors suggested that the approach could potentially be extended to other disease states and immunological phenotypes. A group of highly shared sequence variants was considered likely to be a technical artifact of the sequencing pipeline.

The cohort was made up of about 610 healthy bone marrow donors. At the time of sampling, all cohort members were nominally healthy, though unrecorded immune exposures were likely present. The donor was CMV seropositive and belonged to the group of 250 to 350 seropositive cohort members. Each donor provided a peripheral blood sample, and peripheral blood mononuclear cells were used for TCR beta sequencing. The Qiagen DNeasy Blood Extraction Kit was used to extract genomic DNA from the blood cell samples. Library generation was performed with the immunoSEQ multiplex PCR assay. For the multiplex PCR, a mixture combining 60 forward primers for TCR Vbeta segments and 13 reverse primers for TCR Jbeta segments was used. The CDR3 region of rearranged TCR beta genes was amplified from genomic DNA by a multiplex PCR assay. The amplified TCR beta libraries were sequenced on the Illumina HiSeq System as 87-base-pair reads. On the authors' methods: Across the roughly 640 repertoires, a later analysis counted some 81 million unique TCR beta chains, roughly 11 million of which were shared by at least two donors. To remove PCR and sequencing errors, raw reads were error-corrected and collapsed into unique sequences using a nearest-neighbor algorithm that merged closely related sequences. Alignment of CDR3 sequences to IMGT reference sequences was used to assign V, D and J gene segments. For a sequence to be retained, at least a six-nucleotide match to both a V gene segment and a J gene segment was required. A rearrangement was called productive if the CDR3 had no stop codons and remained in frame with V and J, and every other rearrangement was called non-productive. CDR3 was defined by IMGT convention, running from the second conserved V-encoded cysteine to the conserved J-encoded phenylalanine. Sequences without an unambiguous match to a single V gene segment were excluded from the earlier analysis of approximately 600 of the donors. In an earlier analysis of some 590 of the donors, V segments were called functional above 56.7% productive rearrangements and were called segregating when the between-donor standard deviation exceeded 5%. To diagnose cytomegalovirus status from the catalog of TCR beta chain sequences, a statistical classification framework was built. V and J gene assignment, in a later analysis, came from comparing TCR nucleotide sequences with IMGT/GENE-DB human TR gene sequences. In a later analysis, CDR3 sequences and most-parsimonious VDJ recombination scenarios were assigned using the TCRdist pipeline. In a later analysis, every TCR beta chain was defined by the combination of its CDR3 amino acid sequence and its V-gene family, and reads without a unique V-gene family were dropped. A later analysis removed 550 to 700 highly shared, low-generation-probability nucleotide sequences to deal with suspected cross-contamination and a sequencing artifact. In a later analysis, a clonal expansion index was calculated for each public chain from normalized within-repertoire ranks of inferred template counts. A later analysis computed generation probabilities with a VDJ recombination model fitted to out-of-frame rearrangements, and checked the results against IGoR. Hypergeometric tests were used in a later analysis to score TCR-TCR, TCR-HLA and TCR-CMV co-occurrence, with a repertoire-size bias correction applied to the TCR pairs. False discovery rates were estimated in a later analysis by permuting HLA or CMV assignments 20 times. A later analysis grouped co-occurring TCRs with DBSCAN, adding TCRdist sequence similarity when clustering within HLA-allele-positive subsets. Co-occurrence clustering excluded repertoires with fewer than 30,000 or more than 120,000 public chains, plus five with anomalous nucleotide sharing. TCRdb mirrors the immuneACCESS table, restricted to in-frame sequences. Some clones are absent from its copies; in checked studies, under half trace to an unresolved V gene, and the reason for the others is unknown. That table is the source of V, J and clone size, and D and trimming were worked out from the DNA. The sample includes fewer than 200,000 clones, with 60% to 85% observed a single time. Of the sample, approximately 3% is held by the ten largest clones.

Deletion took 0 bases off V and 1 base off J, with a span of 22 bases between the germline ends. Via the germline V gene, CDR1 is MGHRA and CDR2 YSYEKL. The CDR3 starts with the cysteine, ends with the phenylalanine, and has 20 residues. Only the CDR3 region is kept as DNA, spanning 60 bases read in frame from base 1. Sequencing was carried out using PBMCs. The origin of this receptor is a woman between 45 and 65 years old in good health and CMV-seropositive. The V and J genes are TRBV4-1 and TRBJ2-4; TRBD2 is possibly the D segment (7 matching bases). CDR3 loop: CASSQEGLAESRGAKNIQYF. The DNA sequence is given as TGCGCCAGCAGCCAAGAAGGCCTAGCGGAATCGAGGGGGGCCAAAAACATTCAGTACTTC.